The sequence of this T cell receptor beta chain was determined in a study of blood T cell repertoires in COVID-19. Study context: Sites across the United States, Italy and Spain contributed samples from acute and convalescent COVID-19. T cells, B-cell-depleted T cells, or PBMCs provided the cDNA or gDNA that served as material.

The protocol was immunoSEQ multiplex PCR, while the TCRdb copy is restricted to in-frame clones and leaves out a portion. The sample lists 150,000 to 200,000 clones, about 85% occurring once. The CDR3 has 15 residues. V trimming: 0 bases; J trimming: 2 bases; junction bases outside the gene matches: 2. From germline, CDR1 is SGDLS and CDR2 YYNGEE. The chain combines TRBV9 with TRBJ2-3, with 8 positions matching TRBD2. The sequencing sample was made of peripheral blood. This TCR was sampled from a woman at least 80 years old with acute or convalescent COVID-19. Here the CDR3 reads CASSVAGGYTDTQYF. DNA for the CDR3: TGTGCCAGCAGCGTAGCGGGGGGGTACACAGATACGCAGTATTTT.